This T cell receptor beta chain emerged from a study of cytomegalovirus exposure and HLA in healthy donors. General study findings and limits: Associated with cytomegalovirus, according to the listing, were some 180 TCR beta chains.

The CDR3 totals 13 residues. Germline-derived CDR1 and CDR2 are GTSNPN and SVGIG (reference sequence). V lost 3 bases, J lost 4 bases, and 4 bases stayed unmatched. Worth noting for this clone: The antigen remains unidentified.

Profiling relied on immunoSEQ multiplex PCR, and the TCRdb table lists in-frame clones only, not all of them. The sample records approximately 88,000 clones, more than 70% being singletons. The TCR comes from a woman aged 18-29 years in good health and CMV-seropositive. The chain combines TRBV30 with TRBJ1-2; TRBD1 matches 8 bases. Sequences were obtained from PBMCs. The CDR3 nucleotides read TGTGCCTGGAGAAAGGACAGGGTCTATGGCTACACCTTC. Protein: CAWRKDRVYGYTF.